One sample yielded the 17 T cell receptor beta chains listed below, sequenced in a study of T cell repertoires in cytomegalovirus infection. TCRdb recomputed calls from the reads with MiXCR, one row per CDR3 protein. The sample shows approximately 280,000 distinct CDR3 sequences, approximately 22% of them seen only once. Which antigens these TCRs recognize remains unknown. Specimen: cultured PBMCs, collected from culture after CMV antigen stimulation. The receptors shown here come from a human donor in good health (CMV status not recorded). Some clones in this sample may be carry-over from other donors' samples.

The genes are TRBV7-9 and TRBJ2-1; D tentatively reads TRBD1 or TRBD2 (5 bases each). The CDR3 consists of 17 residues. The ends were cut back, 1 base at V and 12 bases at J, with 25 bases in the middle. Germline V gives CDR1 SEHNR, CDR2 FQNEAQ (reference sequence). CDR3 sequence (DNA): TGTGCCAGCAGCTTAGTGAGGGGTTCGGACTCCCCTTTGGGGCAGTTCTTC. This encodes CASSLVRGSDSPLGQFF. Based on the CDR3 plus reference TRBV7-9 and TRBJ2-1, the full variable domain is DTGVSQNPRHKITKRGQNVTFRCDPISEHNRLYWYRQTLGQGPEFLTYFQNEAQLEKSRLLSDRFSAERPKGSFSTLEIQRTEQGDSAMYLCASSLVRGSDSPLGQFFGPGTRLTVL.

This clonotype was recorded a few times. This chain links TRBV10-3 with TRBJ2-2; 9 bases align to TRBD2. CDR3 length equals 16 residues. Germline assignment: CDR1 ENHRY and CDR2 SYGVKD. V lost 3 bases to trimming and J lost 5 bases; unmatched junction nucleotides: 7. The CDR3 reads CAISEAASGETGELFF. The CDR3 DNA reads TGTGCCATCAGTGAAGCGGCTAGCGGGGAGACCGGGGAGCTGTTTTTT.

The chain is built from TRBV6-2 or TRBV6-3 and TRBJ2-3, with TRBD2 identical over 9 bases. CDR3 length: 17 amino acids. In germline, CDR1 is MNHEY, CDR2 SVGEGT. J was trimmed by 2 bases and V by 2 bases; bases with no gene match: 8. CDR3 sequence: CASSYAPSGKLTDTQYF. The DNA for the CDR3 is TGTGCCAGCAGTTACGCCCCTAGCGGGAAACTCACAGATACGCAGTATTTT.

The chain combines TRBV4-2 with TRBJ1-1, with D possibly matching TRBD1 (6 bases). V dropped 0 bases and J dropped 6 bases, with 14 bases sitting between them. In germline, CDR1 is LGHNA, CDR2 YNFKEQ. This CDR3 contains 15 residues. The CDR3 DNA sequence: TGTGCCAGCAGCCAAGAAGGCCGGGACACAGCTGAAGCTTTCTTT. As protein: CASSQEGRDTAEAFF.

This clonotype was recorded at least ten times. The V and J genes are TRBV28 and TRBJ1-1; D gene unclear. The germline V gene has CDR1 MDHEN and CDR2 SYDVKM. The CDR3 has 12 amino acids. Trimming took 2 bases from V and 3 from J, leaving 4 bases between them. The CDR3 DNA reads TGTGCCAGCAGTTTACTGGACACTGAAGCTTTCTTT. Encoded protein: CASSLLDTEAFF.

The rearrangement joins TRBV5-1 to TRBJ2-7; TRBD1 might be the D (5 bases). Deletions cut 0 bases from V and 6 bases from J, with 16 bases between. CDR3 length: 15 residues. The germline CDR1 and CDR2 sequences are SGHRS and YFSETQ. The CDR3 here is CASSLVAGPTREQYF. CDR3 nucleotides: TGCGCCAGCAGCTTGGTTGCAGGGCCCACCCGCGAGCAGTACTTC.

The CDR3 sequence is CASAWREEETQYF. Here the CDR3 DNA reads TGTGCCAGTGCCTGGCGGGAGGAAGAGACCCAGTACTTC. The gene calls are TRBV10-3 and TRBJ2-5, with 8 bases aligning to TRBD2. Germline values: CDR1 ENHRY, CDR2 SYGVKD. V gave up 10 bases and J gave up 3 bases; unmatched junction bases: 7. CDR3 length equals 13 residues.

The table lists this clonotype with a few counts. This chain uses TRBV19 with TRBJ2-1, with 8 bases matching TRBD2. V trimming: 2 bases; J trimming: 8 bases; junction bases outside the gene matches: 5. CDR3 length: 14 amino acids. CDR1 LNHDA and CDR2 SQIVND come from the germline V gene (reference sequence). For the CDR3, the DNA is TGTGCCAGTAGTATACCGGGACTAGTGTATGAGCAGTTCTTC. This codes for CASSIPGLVYEQFF. Together with reference TRBV19 and TRBJ2-1, the CDR3 gives the full variable domain: DGGITQSPKYLFRKEGQNVTLSCEQNLNHDAMYWYRQDPGQGLRLIYYSQIVNDFQKGDIAEGYSVSREKKESFPLTVTSAQKNPTAFYLCASSIPGLVYEQFFGPGTRLTVL.

V and J are TRBV13 and TRBJ1-2, with 10 bases aligning to TRBD1. There are 15 residues in the CDR3. In germline, CDR1 is PRHDT, CDR2 FYEKMQ (reference sequence). The junction had 9 bases not matched to a gene; V was cut back by 5 bases and J by 6 bases. DNA of the CDR3: TGTGCCAGCAGCCGGGGACAGGGGAAAACACATGGCTACACCTTC. Its translation: CASSRGQGKTHGYTF.

The V gene is TRBV27, the J gene TRBJ1-1, with D possibly being TRBD1 (6 bases). CDR3 length: 15 amino acids. V was clipped by 5 bases and J by 4 bases, with 17 bases between them. Germline CDR1 and CDR2: MNHEY and SMNVEV (reference sequence). The CDR3: CASSPTHIQGTEAFF. The CDR3 DNA follows: TGTGCCAGCAGTCCGACCCACATACAGGGCACTGAAGCTTTCTTT.

This chain uses TRBV5-6 with TRBJ2-3, with D tentatively TRBD1 (7 bases). The CDR3 loop spans 16 amino acids. V gave up 9 bases and J gave up 1 base, with 21 bases separating them. CDR1 is SGHDT, CDR2 YYEEEE, per germline. The CDR3 here is CATGRTTGVGTDTQYF. The CDR3 DNA reads as TGTGCCACCGGGAGAACAACAGGGGTAGGCACAGATACGCAGTATTTT.

The table lists this clonotype with a few counts. This chain joins TRBV19 and TRBJ2-1; D unresolved. Germline CDR1 and CDR2: LNHDA and SQIVND (reference sequence). CDR3 length equals 12 residues. Trimming removed 5 bases at V and 8 bases at J, with 10 bases between. The CDR3 reads CASSHPPDEQFF. CDR3 in DNA: TGTGCCAGTAGTCATCCCCCCGATGAGCAGTTCTTC.

This clonotype was found many times. This chain links TRBV7-2 with TRBJ2-2, with 9 bases lining up with TRBD2. The germline V gene encodes CDR1 SGHTA and CDR2 FQGNSA. V lost 3 bases and J lost 2; bases outside the gene matches: 1. This CDR3 has 15 amino acids. The CDR3 nucleotides read TGTGCCAGCAGCTTGACTAGCGGCAACACCGGGGAGCTGTTTTTT. Amino acid sequence: CASSLTSGNTGELFF. The variable domain in full, completed from reference TRBV7-2 and TRBJ2-2, reads GAGVSQSPSNKVTEKGKDVELRCDPISGHTALYWYRQSLGQGLEFLIYFQGNSAPDKSGLPSDRFSAERTGGSVSTLTIQRTQQEDSAVYLCASSLTSGNTGELFFGEGSRLTVL.

In its sample, this clonotype was seen a few times. V gene TRBV7-9 combines with J gene TRBJ2-7; 8 bases are shared with TRBD1. The CDR3 length is 15 residues. Losses at the gene ends were 5 bases for V and 1 base for J; bases not matched to a gene: 7. Germline values: CDR1 SEHNR, CDR2 FQNEAQ (reference sequence). The CDR3 reads CASSQLDRGSYEQYV. CDR3 nucleotide sequence: TGTGCCAGCAGCCAGCTCGACAGGGGATCCTACGAGCAGTACGTC.

The chain couples TRBV24-1 to TRBJ2-3; D is unclear. The V and J ends lost 5 bases and 2 bases respectively, with 7 bases between them. This CDR3 is 13 amino acids long. CDR1 KGHDR and CDR2 SFDVKD come from the germline V gene. CDR3 region: CATSGRITDTQYF. The CDR3 DNA is TGTGCCACCAGTGGACGGATCACAGATACGCAGTATTTT.

This chain joins TRBV27 and TRBJ1-1; 10 nucleotides line up with TRBD1. The CDR3 covers 14 residues. The junction had 3 bases not matched to a gene; V was cut back by 4 bases and J by 4 bases. The V gene's germline CDR1 is MNHEY and CDR2 SMNVEV (reference sequence). The CDR3 DNA reads TGTGCCAGCAGTTCCTGGACAGGGGGCACTGAAGCTTTCTTT. It encodes CASSSWTGGTEAFF.

This clonotype has only a few counts. This sequence joins TRBV7-2 and TRBJ2-2; D is undetermined. The V and J ends lost 5 bases and 1 base respectively, with 11 bases between them. Germline V gene sequence: CDR1 SGHTA, CDR2 FQGNSA. The CDR3 length is 15 residues. The CDR3 nucleotides read TGTGCCAGCAGCCCGAGAACCGGGAACACCGGGGAGCTGTTTTTT. This sequence encodes CASSPRTGNTGELFF.